One sample yielded the 29 T cell receptor beta chains listed below, sequenced in a study of breast tumors, draining lymph nodes, adjacent tissues (dated by TCRdb to 2016 to 2017). Receptor amplification or capture employed multiplex PCR. Sequencing instrument: Illumina HiSeq 2000. TCRdb reprocessing: public reads trimmed at Q25 with fastp, clones called with MiXCR, in-frame beta chains kept. CDR3 protein duplicates are merged, each entry listing the most common genes and DNA. The sample includes approximately 14,000 distinct CDR3 sequences, with 50% to 60% observed a single time. Together, the top ten hold around 30% of the sample. The specimen was tumor-adjacent breast tissue. The receptors were gathered from a female donor with breast cancer. Some clones in this sample may be carry-over from other donors' samples.

By share of the sample, this clonotype is medium-sized. This rearrangement joins TRBV7-2 to TRBJ1-2; 8 nucleotides line up with TRBD1. There are 15 residues in the CDR3. Germline V gene sequence: CDR1 SGHTA, CDR2 FQGNSA. After removal of 5 bases from V and 4 bases from J, the junction contained 9 bases not matched to a gene. CDR3 residues: CASSIGQGVSYGYTF. The CDR3 coding sequence is TGTGCCAGCAGCATCGGACAGGGCGTTTCCTATGGCTACACCTTC.

The chain joins TRBV7-9 to TRBJ2-7; no clear D gene. V lost 4 bases and J 5 bases, leaving 0 bases between the germline ends. CDR1 and CDR2 from the germline V gene are SEHNR and FQNEAQ (reference sequence). The CDR3 is made up of 9 amino acids. In DNA form, the CDR3 reads TGTGCCAGCAGCTACGAGCAGTACTTC. As protein: CASSYEQYF.

The rearrangement uses TRBV20-1 and TRBJ2-7; 11 nucleotides line up with TRBD2. The V and J ends lost 5 bases and 2 bases, in that order; junction bases with no gene match: 5. Germline CDR1 reads DFQATT; CDR2 reads SNEGSKA (reference sequence). The CDR3 spans 14 residues. CDR3 DNA: TGCAGTGCTCTCGGACTAGCGGGTGCCTACGAGCAGTACTTC. Amino acids: CSALGLAGAYEQYF.

Concerning this clonotype: One end of the junction varies from germline; a read error may be responsible. The chain joins TRBV5-6 to TRBJ2-5; D is perhaps TRBD2 (6 bases). CDR3 length equals 15 residues. In germline, CDR1 is SGHDT, CDR2 YYEEEE. The CDR3 reads CASSLNRRDQETQYF. The CDR3 DNA is TGCGCCAGCAGCTTGAATAGGAGGGACCAAGAGACCCAGTACTTC.

The rearrangement uses TRBV12-3 or TRBV12-4 and TRBJ2-7; 8 nucleotides line up with TRBD1. The CDR3 totals 15 residues. J gave up 3 bases and V 3 bases, and 7 bases lay outside the gene matches. This chain's CDR3 is CASSFQGAEGYEQYF. CDR3 bases: TGTGCCAGCAGTTTTCAGGGGGCGGAAGGCTACGAGCAGTACTTC.

This sequence joins TRBV2 and TRBJ1-5; 8 bases match TRBD1. This CDR3 contains 16 residues. Germline lookup yields CDR1 SNHLY and CDR2 FYNNEI. J lost 4 bases, V lost 8 bases, and 13 bases had no gene match. This CDR3 is CASSDRGALWNQPQHF. DNA of the CDR3: TGTGCCAGCTCCGACAGGGGAGCATTGTGGAATCAGCCCCAGCATTTT.

This clonotype is labeled as medium-sized (0.01 to 0.1%). The chain is built from TRBV11-3 and TRBJ2-7; D is unresolved. Germline V CDR1 and CDR2: SGHNT, YENEEA. Trimming cost V 0 bases and J 2 bases, with 8 bases left between them. The CDR3 totals 14 residues. Written as DNA, the CDR3 is TGTGCCAGCAGCTTAGATCTTGCAGCCTACGAGCAGTACTTC. It translates to CASSLDLAAYEQYF.

The chain links TRBV12-3 or TRBV12-4 to TRBJ1-5; maybe TRBD1 (5 bases). The CDR3 length is 13 residues. Trimming stripped 1 base from V and 7 bases from J, with 8 bases between. CDR3 in DNA: TGTGCCAGCAGTTTAGGCGGGGGGCAGCCCCAGCATTTT. It encodes CASSLGGGQPQHF.

The CDR3: CATSDFYDGYTF. As DNA, the CDR3 is TGTGCCACCAGTGATTTTTATGATGGCTACACCTTC. The chain couples TRBV24-1 to TRBJ1-2; D call uncertain. V was cut by 1 base and J by 6 bases, with 5 bases left in between. The germline CDR1 and CDR2 sequences are KGHDR and SFDVKD. The CDR3 is 12 residues long.

The chain links TRBV2 to TRBJ2-6; D remains unclear. Germline loops: CDR1 SNHLY, CDR2 FYNNEI. This CDR3 spans 15 amino acids. V lost 7 bases to trimming and J lost 0 bases, with 10 bases between them. The CDR3 region is CASIGSHSGANVLTF. CDR3 DNA sequence: TGTGCCAGCATTGGATCCCACTCTGGGGCCAACGTCCTGACTTTC.

In this sample, this clonotype turned up many times. This chain joins TRBV27 and TRBJ2-3; 9 positions match TRBD2. With V trimmed by 3 bases and J by 7 bases, 5 bases remained unmatched. This CDR3 comprises 14 residues. CDR1 MNHEY and CDR2 SMNVEV come from the germline V gene (reference sequence). The CDR3 spells CASSFGLAGNTQYF. For the CDR3, the DNA is TGTGCCAGCAGTTTCGGGCTAGCGGGGAATACGCAGTATTTT.

This chain joins TRBV2 and TRBJ1-5; 10 nucleotides match TRBD1. This CDR3 spans 14 amino acids. With 6 bases clipped from V and 4 bases from J, the junction kept 3 bases outside the gene matches. Looked up from germline, CDR1 is SNHLY and CDR2 is FYNNEI. The CDR3 protein is CASRRDRGNQPQHF. CDR3 DNA: TGTGCCAGCAGGAGGGACAGGGGAAATCAGCCCCAGCATTTT.

The CDR3 sequence: CASSLEDRGNTPLHF. The CDR3 region has the DNA TGTGCCAGCAGTTTAGAGGACAGGGGGAATACACCCCTCCACTTT. This rearrangement joins TRBV12-3 or TRBV12-4 to TRBJ1-6; TRBD1 agrees at 10 bases. V trimming: 1 base; J trimming: 11 bases; junction bases outside the gene matches: 5. The CDR3 is made up of 15 amino acids.

This chain joins TRBV5-1 and TRBJ2-3; 8 bases are shared with TRBD2. This CDR3 has 17 residues. V was clipped by 2 bases and J by 0 bases; unmatched bases: 8. Germline V gives CDR1 SGHRS, CDR2 YFSETQ. CDR3 region: CASSLTLSGVSTDTQYF. As DNA, the CDR3 is TGCGCCAGCAGCTTAACTCTTAGCGGGGTAAGCACAGATACGCAGTATTTT.

By sample share, this clonotype is large. The chain combines TRBV10-2 with TRBJ1-2; the D is unclear. CDR1 is WSHSY and CDR2 is SAAADI in the germline V gene. V gave up 1 base and J gave up 2 bases, with 11 bases separating them. The CDR3 is made up of 15 amino acids. The CDR3 is CASSEWSTTNYGYTF. CDR3 in DNA: TGCGCCAGCAGTGAGTGGAGTACCACGAACTATGGCTACACCTTC.

The chain uses TRBV20-1 and TRBJ1-5; TRBD1 is a possible D gene (6 bases). The CDR3 has 13 amino acids. Germline lookup yields CDR1 DFQATT and CDR2 SNEGSKA (reference sequence). V lost 7 bases and J lost 3, with 13 bases in between. The CDR3 spells CSGIRDTNQPQHF. DNA of the CDR3: TGCAGTGGCATCCGGGACACCAATCAGCCCCAGCATTTT.

V is TRBV2 and J is TRBJ1-2, with D possibly matching TRBD1 (5 bases). Between the trimmed V and J ends, which lost 4 bases and 3 bases, there was a span of 15 bases. Per germline, CDR1 SNHLY and CDR2 FYNNEI. The CDR3 consists of 15 residues. The CDR3 bases are TGTGCCAGCAGTGGGGGCCAGAGACACTACTATGGCTACACCTTC. Translation gives CASSGGQRHYYGYTF.

The CDR3 DNA is TGTGCCAGCACCGACATTGGACAGGGGATGTATGGCTACACCTTC. This gives the protein CASTDIGQGMYGYTF. This rearrangement joins TRBV6-6 to TRBJ1-2; 9 nucleotides agree with TRBD1. Germline CDR1 and CDR2: MNHNY and SVGAGI (reference sequence). V dropped 7 bases and J dropped 5; count of bases not matched to a gene: 11. This CDR3 has 15 residues.

As concerns this clonotype: One end of the junction fails to match germline, which may point to a read error. The rearrangement joins TRBV20-1 to TRBJ2-1; 7 bases map to TRBD1. Germline CDR1 reads DFQATT; CDR2 reads SNEGSKA (reference sequence). This CDR3 spans 12 amino acids. The CDR3 DNA reads as TGCAGTGCCCGACAGGGTGGGAATGAGCCGTTCTTC. Residues: CSARQGGNEPFF.

The genes are TRBV6-1 and TRBJ1-5; possibly TRBD1 for D (6 bases). Between the trimmed V and J ends, which lost 7 bases and 1 base, there was a span of 14 bases. Germline-derived CDR1 and CDR2 are MNHNS and SASEGT. The CDR3 spans 15 residues. The CDR3 sequence: CASTIWGASNQPQHF. The CDR3 nucleotides are TGTGCCAGCACTATTTGGGGGGCGAGCAATCAGCCCCAGCATTTT.

The chain combines TRBV15 with TRBJ1-6; 9 positions match TRBD1. V was pared by 1 base and J by 5 bases, with 6 bases of the junction left unmatched. Germline V lookup: CDR1 LNHNV, CDR2 YYDKDF (reference sequence). This CDR3 region has 17 residues. CDR3: CATSRAPGTGNNSPLHF. The CDR3 coding sequence is TGTGCCACCAGCAGAGCCCCCGGGACAGGGAATAATTCACCCCTCCACTTT.

This clonotype was observed at least ten times. This chain links TRBV28 with TRBJ2-7, with D maybe TRBD1 (6 bases). Between the trimmed V and J ends, which lost 2 bases and 3 bases, there was a span of 11 bases. Germline CDR1 MDHEN, CDR2 SYDVKM. The CDR3 spans 14 residues. CDR3 in amino acids: CASSLTGQLYEQYF. The CDR3 bases are TGTGCCAGCAGTTTAACGGGACAACTCTACGAGCAGTACTTC.

Sample share makes this clonotype medium-sized. V is TRBV20-1 and J is TRBJ1-5; no firm D call. CDR3 size: 13 residues. Germline CDR1 and CDR2: DFQATT and SNEGSKA (reference sequence). Trimming took 5 bases from V and 9 from J, leaving 17 bases between them. This CDR3 reads CSAVHDGKGPQHF. In nucleotides, the CDR3 is TGCAGTGCTGTCCACGATGGAAAAGGGCCCCAGCATTTT.

Sample share makes this clonotype medium-sized. For the CDR3, the DNA is TGTGCCAGCAGTGATGCTAGGGGACAGGGGAGGAATGGCTACACCTTC. Its translation is CASSDARGQGRNGYTF. J is TRBJ1-2 and V is TRBV6-1; 10 bases fit TRBD1. The CDR3 runs to 16 residues. Unmatched junction bases numbered 10, after V lost 3 bases and J lost 6 bases. The germline V gene has CDR1 MNHNS and CDR2 SASEGT.

V gene TRBV6-5 combines with J gene TRBJ2-1, with 11 bases fitting TRBD2. The CDR3 has 17 residues. The germline V gene has CDR1 MNHEY and CDR2 SVGAGI. Trimming removed 4 bases from V and 4 bases from J; junction bases left unmatched: 9. CDR3 protein: CASSLSSTSGVYNEQFF. Here the CDR3 DNA reads TGTGCCAGCAGTTTAAGTTCGACTAGCGGGGTATACAATGAGCAGTTCTTC.

The chain joins TRBV6-6 to TRBJ2-7; D may be TRBD1 (6 bases). V dropped 3 bases and J dropped 2 bases, with 11 bases sitting between them. Germline V gene lookup returns CDR1 MNHNY and CDR2 SVGAGI (reference sequence). This CDR3 is 14 amino acids long. CDR3: CASSYQGTTYEQYF. CDR3 DNA: TGTGCCAGCAGTTATCAGGGGACCACCTACGAGCAGTACTTC.

This clonotype ranks as large. A much bigger clone sits one base away, suggesting this may be a read error. CDR3 in DNA: TGTGCCAGCAGCGAACAGGGGGTTGGGACTAGCGGGACCGAGCAGTACTTC. Amino acids: CASSEQGVGTSGTEQYF. The chain employs TRBV13 and TRBJ2-7, with 13 bases identical to TRBD2. In germline, CDR1 is PRHDT, CDR2 FYEKMQ (reference sequence). The CDR3 is 17 amino acids. The trim removed 5 bases at V and 6 bases at J, leaving 13 bases unmatched. Combining the CDR3 with reference TRBV13 and TRBJ2-7 gives the whole variable domain AAGVIQSPRHLIKEKRETATLKCYPIPRHDTVYWYQQGPGQDPQFLISFYEKMQSDKGSIPDRFSAQQFSDYHSELNMSSLELGDSALYFCASSEQGVGTSGTEQYFGPGTRLTVT.

The rearrangement uses TRBV5-6 and TRBJ1-6, with 7 bases that match TRBD1. Trimming at V came to 2 bases and at J to 7 bases, leaving 3 bases not matched to a gene. This CDR3 region has 14 residues. Germline values: CDR1 SGHDT, CDR2 YYEEEE. The CDR3 protein is CASSLGTENSPLHF. Written as DNA, the CDR3 is TGTGCCAGCAGCTTAGGGACAGAGAATTCACCCCTCCACTTT.

V usage is TRBV19 and J usage is TRBJ2-1, with 13 bases fitting TRBD2. The CDR3 is 14 residues long. The junction had 4 bases not matched to a gene; V was cut back by 7 bases and J by 7 bases. Germline V lookup: CDR1 LNHDA, CDR2 SQIVND (reference sequence). Written as DNA, the CDR3 is TGTGCCAGTAACTTGGGACTAGCGGGAAATGAGCAGTTCTTC. Its protein is CASNLGLAGNEQFF. Drawing the rest from reference TRBV19 and TRBJ2-1, the complete variable domain is DGGITQSPKYLFRKEGQNVTLSCEQNLNHDAMYWYRQDPGQGLRLIYYSQIVNDFQKGDIAEGYSVSREKKESFPLTVTSAQKNPTAFYLCASNLGLAGNEQFFGPGTRLTVL.